What follows are 5 T cell receptor beta chains derived from one specimen sequenced in a study of tumor and adjacent non-tumor tissue in lung cancer (dated by TCRdb to the late 2010s). The library was built by means of multiplex PCR. Sequencing took place on an Illumina HiSeq 2500. TCRbeta libraries were constructed through three rounds of nested PCR with primers (Table S4) according to protocols modified from ARM-PCR. Starting from the raw public reads, TCRdb applied fastp trimming at Q25, assembled clones with MiXCR and retained in-frame beta chains. Rows are combined by CDR3 protein, so each entry shows the most common genes and DNA. This sample is represented by about 93,000 distinct CDR3 sequences; about 66% of them were singletons. Of the sample, around 16% is held by the ten largest clones. RNA was isolated from bulk, unsorted tissue, and RNA quality was assessed with a NanoDrop ND-1000 and an Agilent 2100.

The material sequenced was lung tumor tissue. The receptor source for this set is a man aged 55 to 70 with non-small cell lung cancer.

This clonotype was observed a few times. A much larger clone lies one base from this, so it may be a read error. This chain connects TRBV13 to TRBJ2-1, with a possible D match to TRBD1 (5 bases). The germline CDR1 and CDR2 sequences are PRHDT and FYEKMQ (reference sequence). The CDR3 runs to 14 residues. The CDR3 nucleotides are TGTGCCAGCAGCTTACGGCAGGGCTTAAATGGGCAGTTCTTC. The encoded protein is CASSLRQGLNGQFF.

Worth noting for this clonotype: Lacking the conserved final phenylalanine or tryptophan, this CDR3 likely reflects a read error. The V and J genes are TRBV29-1 and TRBJ1-2; D gene uncertain. Germline values: CDR1 SQVTM, CDR2 ANQGSEA. The CDR3 totals 10 residues. This CDR3 reads CRVDRMGYTS. CDR3 DNA sequence: TGCAGAGTTGACCGAATGGGCTACACCTCC.

The CDR3: CAGIGPTCEQYF. In DNA form, the CDR3 reads TGTGCCGGCATCGGGCCCACCTGCGAGCAGTACTTC. V and J are TRBV28 and TRBJ2-7; D is uncertain. This CDR3 comprises 12 residues. The V end was cut by 11 bases, the J end by 6 bases, with 17 bases between. In germline, CDR1 is MDHEN, CDR2 SYDVKM.

Many counts were recorded for this clonotype. The junction shows a germline mismatch at one end, possibly a read error. This CDR3 reads CASSEVPPGHLF. The CDR3, as DNA: TGTGCCAGCAGTGAAGTACCCCCGGGACACCTCTTC. The rearrangement uses TRBV6-1 and TRBJ1-2; maybe TRBD1 (6 bases). Germline V gene sequence: CDR1 MNHNS, CDR2 SASEGT. CDR3 length equals 12 residues.

This clonotype was detected many times. The gene calls are TRBV6-2 or TRBV6-3 and TRBJ2-1; 8 bases fit TRBD2. Trimming took 4 bases from V and 10 from J; bases not matched to a gene: 12. Per germline, CDR1 MNHEY and CDR2 SVGEGT. There are 15 residues in the CDR3. The CDR3 DNA follows: TGTGCCAGCAGTTGGGTAGCGGGGCTCAGTGGGGAGCAGTTCTTC. Residues: CASSWVAGLSGEQFF.